The next 23 T cell receptor beta chains were all read from a single sample in a study of blood T cell repertoires in COVID-19. TCRdb's table, derived via immunoSEQ multiplex PCR, lists solely in-frame clones and lacks some. This sample has hundreds of thousands of clones, with 88% found just once. Sequencing was performed on PBMCs or T cells enriched from blood (not recorded which). These receptors were taken from a woman between 40 and 55 years old with acute COVID-19.

The chain uses TRBV27 and TRBJ2-2; 11 bases fit TRBD1. Germline-derived CDR1 and CDR2 are MNHEY and SMNVEV (reference sequence). The CDR3 is 17 amino acids. V trimming: 1 base; J trimming: 7 bases; junction bases outside the gene matches: 8. The CDR3 reads CASSLWGTGGSDGELFF. CDR3 DNA: TGTGCCAGCAGTTTATGGGGGACAGGGGGATCGGACGGGGAGCTGTTTTTT.

This rearrangement joins TRBV2 to TRBJ2-5, with 8 bases that match TRBD2. The V gene end was trimmed by 5 bases and the J gene end by 5 bases; junction bases not matched to a gene: 7. CDR3 length: 14 amino acids. Per the germline V gene, CDR1 is SNHLY and CDR2 is FYNNEI. This chain's CDR3 is CASSPRRLAETQYF. CDR3 bases: TGTGCCAGCAGTCCTAGACGACTAGCGGAGACCCAGTACTTC. Based on the CDR3 plus reference TRBV2 and TRBJ2-5, the full variable domain is EPEVTQTPSHQVTQMGQEVILRCVPISNHLYFYWYRQILGQKVEFLVSFYNNEISEKSEIFDDQFSVERPDGSNFTLKIRSTKLEDSAMYFCASSPRRLAETQYFGPGTRLLVL.

J is TRBJ2-1 and V is TRBV5-1, with 8 positions matching TRBD1. V dropped 4 bases and J dropped 2; count of bases not matched to a gene: 5. The germline gives CDR1 SGHRS, CDR2 YFSETQ. The CDR3 extends over 15 amino acids. CDR3 sequence reads: CASSMTGETYNEQFF. CDR3 nucleotides: TGCGCCAGCAGCATGACAGGGGAAACCTACAATGAGCAGTTCTTC.

This clone was detected once. The CDR3 sequence: CASLDLTGANQPQHF. The CDR3, as DNA: TGTGCCAGCCTTGACCTAACAGGGGCAAATCAGCCCCAGCATTTT. The V gene is TRBV28, the J gene TRBJ1-5; 7 bases align to TRBD1. With 8 bases clipped from V and 4 bases from J, the junction kept 11 bases outside the gene matches. This CDR3 contains 15 residues. The germline V gene encodes CDR1 MDHEN and CDR2 SYDVKM.

This clone was observed once. The CDR3, as DNA: TGTGCCTGGAGTGTACTTGGCATACGGGCCGGGGAGCTGTTTTTT. Translating it yields CAWSVLGIRAGELFF. J is TRBJ2-2 and V is TRBV30; D is unresolved. Germline V gives CDR1 GTSNPN, CDR2 SVGIG (reference sequence). The CDR3 runs to 15 residues. V dropped 0 bases and J dropped 6 bases, with 14 bases sitting between them.

The chain uses TRBV30 and TRBJ2-6, with a tentative D call TRBD1 (6 bases). Germline values: CDR1 GTSNPN, CDR2 SVGIG (reference sequence). The V gene lost 4 bases and the J gene lost 0 bases, with 19 bases spanning the gap. The CDR3 consists of 18 residues. CDR3 loop: CAWTRMGTMASGANVLTF. In DNA, the CDR3 is TGTGCCTGGACTAGGATGGGGACAATGGCCTCTGGGGCCAACGTCCTGACTTTC. Filled out from reference TRBV30 and TRBJ2-6, the complete variable domain reads SQTIHQWPATLVQPVGSPLSLECTVEGTSNPNLYWYRQAAGRGLQLLFYSVGIGQISSEVPQNLSASRPQDRQFILSSKKLLLSDSGFYLCAWTRMGTMASGANVLTFGAGSRLTVL.

The chain is built from TRBV19 and TRBJ1-1; 10 positions match TRBD1. Looked up from germline, CDR1 is LNHDA and CDR2 is SQIVND (reference sequence). V was pared by 5 bases and J by 4 bases, with 10 bases of the junction left unmatched. The CDR3 loop spans 16 amino acids. The DNA for the CDR3 is TGTGCCAGTAGTGTCCGGGACAGGGGACCGAGCACTGAAGCTTTCTTT. Translation gives CASSVRDRGPSTEAFF. The full variable domain, its missing parts supplied by reference TRBV19 and TRBJ1-1, is DGGITQSPKYLFRKEGQNVTLSCEQNLNHDAMYWYRQDPGQGLRLIYYSQIVNDFQKGDIAEGYSVSREKKESFPLTVTSAQKNPTAFYLCASSVRDRGPSTEAFFGQGTRLTVV.

V is TRBV4-1 and J is TRBJ1-1; 8 nucleotides match TRBD1. The CDR3 has 14 residues. The germline V gene has CDR1 MGHRA and CDR2 YSYEKL. After removal of 8 bases from V and 0 bases from J, the junction contained 5 bases not matched to a gene. CDR3 loop: CASRTGPMNTEAFF. In DNA form, the CDR3 reads TGCGCCAGCCGGACAGGGCCGATGAACACTGAAGCTTTCTTT.

The CDR3 DNA reads TGTGCCAGCAGTGTGGACAGGGTCAATTCACCCCTCCACTTT. It is translated as CASSVDRVNSPLHF. J is TRBJ1-6 and V is TRBV6-4; 8 nucleotides align to TRBD1. CDR1 is MRHNA and CDR2 is SNTAGT in the germline V gene. The CDR3 has 14 residues. Trimming took 4 bases from V and 7 from J; bases not matched to a gene: 3.

This sequence joins TRBV5-1 and TRBJ2-1; 7 bases fit TRBD1. CDR3 length: 15 residues. The V gene's germline CDR1 is SGHRS and CDR2 YFSETQ. V lost 3 bases and J lost 0; bases outside the gene matches: 3. In nucleotides, the CDR3 is TGCGCCAGCAGCTCACAGGGGAGCTCCTACAATGAGCAGTTCTTC. Amino acid sequence: CASSSQGSSYNEQFF.

This rearrangement joins TRBV10-1 to TRBJ2-4; TRBD2 aligns across 7 bases. The CDR3 has 15 amino acids. The germline CDR1 and CDR2 sequences are WNHNN and SYGVQD (reference sequence). J gave up 2 bases and V 4 bases, and 5 bases lay outside the gene matches. CDR3 bases: TGCGCCAGCAGTGCCTCCGGGGGGACCAAAAACATTCAGTACTTC. It encodes CASSASGGTKNIQYF.

This clone appeared once. The chain is built from TRBV18 and TRBJ2-7; TRBD1 matches at 7 bases. CDR3 length equals 15 residues. Per germline, CDR1 KGHSH and CDR2 LQKENI. V lost 3 bases to trimming and J lost 3 bases; unmatched junction nucleotides: 8. Written as DNA, the CDR3 is TGTGCCAGCTCACCGACTCCGGACAGGAGCTACGAGCAGTACTTC. It codes for CASSPTPDRSYEQYF.

The V call is TRBV6-5, the J call TRBJ2-1, with 13 positions matching TRBD2. The CDR3 totals 11 residues. The junction had 2 bases not matched to a gene; V was cut back by 6 bases and J by 15 bases. Germline CDR1 and CDR2: MNHEY and SVGAGI. As DNA, the CDR3 is TGTGCCAGCAGGCGGACTAGCGGGGGGTTCTTC. This gives the protein CASRRTSGGFF.

The chain uses TRBV15 and TRBJ1-2, with a possible D match to TRBD1 (6 bases). Germline assignment: CDR1 LNHNV and CDR2 YYDKDF (reference sequence). CDR3 length: 14 residues. The V gene lost 1 base and the J gene lost 8 bases, with 14 bases spanning the gap. The CDR3 here is CATSRGDRGFGYTF. The CDR3 DNA reads TGTGCCACCAGCAGAGGGGATAGGGGGTTCGGCTACACCTTC.

V usage is TRBV19 and J usage is TRBJ1-3, with D perhaps TRBD1 (6 bases). CDR3 length: 12 residues. The V end was cut by 11 bases, the J end by 0 bases, with 8 bases between. Germline values: CDR1 LNHDA, CDR2 SQIVND (reference sequence). CDR3 in amino acids: CAQGGSGNTIYF. Written as DNA, the CDR3 is TGTGCCCAAGGGGGCTCTGGAAACACCATATATTTT.

V is TRBV4-1 and J is TRBJ2-1, with 12 positions matching TRBD2. The CDR3 is made up of 16 amino acids. The V and J ends lost 0 bases and 5 bases, in that order; junction bases with no gene match: 2. Germline loops: CDR1 MGHRA, CDR2 YSYEKL. Here the CDR3 reads CASSQERLAGDNEQFF. The CDR3 DNA is TGCGCCAGCAGCCAAGAACGACTAGCGGGGGACAATGAGCAGTTCTTC.

The rearrangement joins TRBV7-9 to TRBJ1-6; D is unresolved. The CDR3 is 17 amino acids. Germline-derived CDR1 and CDR2 are SEHNR and FQNEAQ (reference sequence). Between the trimmed V and J ends, which lost 1 base and 0 bases, there was a span of 10 bases. CDR3 region: CASSLGSGSSYNSPLHF. In DNA form, the CDR3 reads TGTGCCAGCAGCTTAGGTAGCGGGAGCTCCTATAATTCACCCCTCCACTTT.

This chain links TRBV15 with TRBJ2-7; tentatively, D is TRBD2 (6 bases). Trimming cost V 0 bases and J 1 base, with 13 bases left between them. Per the germline V gene, CDR1 is LNHNV and CDR2 is YYDKDF (reference sequence). The CDR3 sequence is 16 residues long. CDR3 region: CATSRELRDPSYEQYF. Written as DNA, the CDR3 is TGTGCCACCAGCAGAGAGCTGCGGGATCCGTCCTACGAGCAGTACTTC. Supplemented by reference TRBV15 and TRBJ2-7, the full variable domain reads DAMVIQNPRYQVTQFGKPVTLSCSQTLNHNVMYWYQQKSSQAPKLLFHYYDKDFNNEADTPDNFQSRRPNTSFCFLDIRSPGLGDTAMYLCATSRELRDPSYEQYFGPGTRLTVT.

The J gene is TRBJ1-1, the V gene TRBV7-6; D not certain. Trimming pared 0 bases from V and 0 bases from J, leaving 8 bases between. The CDR3 is 15 residues long. Germline V lookup: CDR1 SGHVS, CDR2 FNYEAQ. The CDR3 nucleotides read TGTGCCAGCAGCTTAGCGGCAGGCCTGAACACTGAAGCTTTCTTT. Its protein is CASSLAAGLNTEAFF.

J is TRBJ1-4 and V is TRBV20-1; D remains ambiguous. The germline gives CDR1 DFQATT, CDR2 SNEGSKA (reference sequence). This CDR3 has 11 amino acids. Deletions cut 7 bases from V and 8 bases from J, with 11 bases between. The CDR3, as DNA: TGCAGTGTGGCGGTAGAGGAAAAACTGTTTTTT. Its translation is CSVAVEEKLFF.

The V gene is TRBV29-1, the J gene TRBJ1-1; D unresolved. The CDR3 spans 13 residues. With 5 bases removed from V and 7 bases from J, the gap between germline ends came to 17 bases. Germline CDR1 and CDR2: SQVTM and ANQGSEA. CDR3 loop: CSVCPVLQIEAFF. Written as DNA, the CDR3 is TGCAGCGTTTGCCCAGTCCTACAGATTGAAGCTTTCTTT.

This chain joins TRBV7-7 and TRBJ1-6; 9 bases fit TRBD1. Unmatched junction bases numbered 6, after V lost 3 bases and J lost 0 bases. The CDR3 covers 18 residues. Germline CDR1 reads SSHAT; CDR2 reads FNYEAQ (reference sequence). For the CDR3, the DNA is TGTGCCAGCAGCTTGCGGACAGGGGTTAGCTCCTATAATTCACCCCTCCACTTT. Residues: CASSLRTGVSSYNSPLHF.

The chain carries TRBV2 and TRBJ2-2, with 11 bases lining up with TRBD2. The CDR3 is 15 amino acids. Germline CDR1 reads SNHLY; CDR2 reads FYNNEI. V lost 8 bases and J lost 7; bases outside the gene matches: 9. The CDR3 protein is CASLYSGGAGGELFF. CDR3 bases: TGTGCCAGCCTTTATAGCGGGGGGGCCGGCGGGGAGCTGTTTTTT.